This TCR beta chain was sequenced in a study of PD-1 blockade in mismatch repair-deficient tumors. V lost 2 bases to trimming and J lost 6 bases; unmatched junction nucleotides: 1. This CDR3 has 14 amino acids. Looked up from germline, CDR1 is MNHEY and CDR2 is SMNVEV (reference sequence). Generated by immunoSEQ multiplex PCR, the TCRdb table keeps only in-frame clones and is missing some. Altogether some 120,000 clones are present, around 87% being singletons, with the ten largest covering about 13%. Sequences were derived from peripheral blood, sampled 44 weeks after starting pembrolizumab. J is TRBJ2-4 and V is TRBV27, with 10 positions matching TRBD1. This TCR was sampled from an adult with mismatch repair-deficient cancer. This chain's CDR3 is CASSLRDRGNIQYF. The CDR3 region has the DNA TGTGCCAGCAGTTTAAGGGACAGGGGAAACATTCAGTACTTC.